This T cell receptor beta chain was recorded in a study of CD8 T cells in ankylosing spondylitis. TCRdb re-called the 5' RACE reads with MiXCR, one entry per CDR3 protein. Counted here are fewer than 550,000 distinct CDR3 sequences, approximately 5% occurring once; the ten biggest clones make up around 3.6%. This CDR3 spans 15 amino acids. Trimming at V came to 2 bases and at J to 6 bases, leaving 8 bases not matched to a gene. Germline CDR1 SGHRS, CDR2 YFSETQ. This clonotype was seen many times. The antigen remains unidentified. Findings and caveats of the study: What seemed typical of ankylosing spondylitis blood was a TCR beta motif built from eight highly homologous variants.

Sequenced input: blood, either unsorted or a sorted T cell fraction (not recorded which). This chain uses TRBV5-1 with TRBJ2-1, with 7 positions matching TRBD2. This TCR was recovered from a male donor with ankylosing spondylitis. The CDR3 DNA reads TGCGCCAGCAGCTTATCGTGGGGGGGGTTCAATGAGCAGTTCTTC. It codes for CASSLSWGGFNEQFF.